These 19 T cell receptor beta chains originate from one sample sequenced in a study of blood T cell repertoires in COVID-19. TCRdb's copy holds only in-frame clones and misses some; the assay was immunoSEQ multiplex PCR. The data contain some 160,000 clones, approximately 91% of them singletons. Sequencing used peripheral blood. The receptors shown here come from a man in his late teens or twenties with COVID-19, enrolled during active disease.

The V call is TRBV28, the J call TRBJ2-3; 11 bases match TRBD2. This CDR3 region has 18 residues. The germline gives CDR1 MDHEN, CDR2 SYDVKM. The V gene end was trimmed by 4 bases and the J gene end by 2 bases; junction bases not matched to a gene: 11. CDR3 bases: TGTGCCAGCAGTTCAGGACCGTTGGGACTAGCGGACACAGATACGCAGTATTTT. Residues: CASSSGPLGLADTDTQYF.

The chain carries TRBV9 and TRBJ2-7; tentative D call: TRBD1 (6 bases). The CDR3 sequence is 15 residues long. The germline V and J ends were trimmed by 0 bases and 3 bases, with 13 bases remaining between them. The germline gives CDR1 SGDLS, CDR2 YYNGEE. Here the CDR3 reads CASSVGSGDGYEQYF. In DNA form, the CDR3 reads TGTGCCAGCAGCGTAGGGTCAGGGGACGGCTACGAGCAGTACTTC.

This sequence joins TRBV5-4 and TRBJ1-2; 7 nucleotides align to TRBD1. Germline V gene data show CDR1 as SGHNT and CDR2 as YYREEE (reference sequence). V dropped 0 bases and J dropped 4; count of bases not matched to a gene: 12. This CDR3 region has 17 residues. The CDR3 DNA is TGTGCCAGCAGCTTGGGGACAGGCGGGCTAGGGGGCTATGGCTACACCTTC. The encoded protein is CASSLGTGGLGGYGYTF.

This clone was recorded once. The J gene is TRBJ2-3, the V gene TRBV2; 12 bases agree with TRBD2. The germline gives CDR1 SNHLY, CDR2 FYNNEI. Unmatched junction bases numbered 14, after V lost 10 bases and J lost 6 bases. The CDR3 loop spans 16 amino acids. Here the CDR3 reads CAIPGGETSGSDTQYF. In DNA, the CDR3 is TGTGCCATACCGGGTGGTGAGACTAGCGGGAGTGATACGCAGTATTTT.

The CDR3 sequence is CASSSDSYNSPLHF. For the CDR3, the DNA is TGTGCCAGCAGCTCGGACAGCTATAATTCACCCCTCCACTTT. The chain combines TRBV3-1 (or the pseudogene TRBV3-2) with TRBJ1-6; perhaps TRBD1 as D (6 bases). CDR3 length equals 14 residues. Deletions cut 5 bases from V and 3 bases from J, with 8 bases between. The germline CDR1 and CDR2 sequences are LGHDT and YNNKEL (reference sequence).

This clone occurred a few times. The chain couples TRBV25-1 to TRBJ1-2, with 8 bases lining up with TRBD1. Germline V lookup: CDR1 MGHDK, CDR2 SYGVNS. V lost 5 bases and J lost 7; bases outside the gene matches: 6. This CDR3 is 13 amino acids long. The CDR3: CASSTGGISGYTF. The CDR3 DNA follows: TGTGCCAGCAGTACAGGGGGTATTAGTGGCTACACCTTC.

This clone was seen once. The chain joins TRBV28 to TRBJ2-7; the match to TRBD1 covers 8 bases. Germline lookup yields CDR1 MDHEN and CDR2 SYDVKM. The ends lost 5 bases at V and 1 base at J; junction bases unmatched: 13. The CDR3 extends over 17 amino acids. CDR3 sequence: CASSMRTGIILSYEQYF. The DNA for the CDR3 is TGTGCCAGCAGTATGAGGACAGGGATTATCCTTTCCTACGAGCAGTACTTC.

The gene calls are TRBV29-1 and TRBJ1-2; 9 bases match TRBD1. The CDR3 length is 13 residues. Germline V gene sequence: CDR1 SQVTM, CDR2 ANQGSEA. J was trimmed by 7 bases and V by 6 bases; bases with no gene match: 9. CDR3 loop: CSVRTGGASGYTF. The CDR3, as DNA: TGCAGCGTGCGTACAGGGGGCGCGAGTGGCTACACCTTC.

CDR3 coding DNA: TGCGCCAGCAGCTTGGACCGAGGTTTCGCTAATGAAAAACTGTTTTTT. The encoded protein is CASSLDRGFANEKLFF. The rearrangement links TRBV5-1 to TRBJ1-4; D gene uncertain. Trimming stripped 0 bases from V and 3 bases from J, with 12 bases between. The germline V gene encodes CDR1 SGHRS and CDR2 YFSETQ. The CDR3 sequence is 16 residues long.

This chain joins TRBV27 and TRBJ1-2, with TRBD1 matching over 9 bases. The germline gives CDR1 MNHEY, CDR2 SMNVEV (reference sequence). This CDR3 has 15 amino acids. After removal of 5 bases from V and 5 bases from J, the junction contained 9 bases not matched to a gene. The CDR3 nucleotides are TGTGCCAGCAGTCCCGGGACAGGGACCTTTTATGGCTACACCTTC. This gives the protein CASSPGTGTFYGYTF.

In DNA form, the CDR3 reads TGCAGCGGGTCACAGGGGAGGTCCTACGAGCAGTACTTC. This gives the protein CSGSQGRSYEQYF. J is TRBJ2-7 and V is TRBV29-1; a possible D gene is TRBD1 (7 bases). V gave up 7 bases and J gave up 1 base, with 14 bases separating them. Germline assignment: CDR1 SQVTM and CDR2 ANQGSEA. The CDR3 contains 13 residues.

The chain employs TRBV10-3 and TRBJ1-2; no clear D. The CDR3 is 12 amino acids. Between the trimmed V and J ends, which lost 5 bases and 3 bases, there was a span of 7 bases. Germline CDR1 and CDR2: ENHRY and SYGVKD. The CDR3 region has the DNA TGTGCCATCAGTCCCCAGGACTATGGCTACACCTTC. Protein sequence: CAISPQDYGYTF.

The J gene is TRBJ2-5, the V gene TRBV7-6, with TRBD2 identical over 8 bases. CDR1 SGHVS and CDR2 FNYEAQ come from the germline V gene. The ends lost 5 bases at V and 9 bases at J; junction bases unmatched: 8. The CDR3 has 13 residues. The CDR3 is CASSPGGLGAQYF. The CDR3 region has the DNA TGTGCCAGCAGCCCCGGGGGACTAGGGGCCCAGTACTTC.

This sequence joins TRBV5-4 and TRBJ2-7, with D perhaps matching TRBD1 (5 bases). Trimming left V 3 bases short and J 0 bases short, with 7 bases between. CDR1 and CDR2 (germline): SGHNT, YYREEE (reference sequence). This CDR3 spans 13 amino acids. The CDR3 bases are TGTGCCAGCAGCTCCGACAGCTCCTACGAGCAGTACTTC. Translating it yields CASSSDSSYEQYF.

The gene calls are TRBV5-1 and TRBJ2-5; 13 nucleotides match TRBD2. The CDR3 covers 18 residues. The germline V gene has CDR1 SGHRS and CDR2 YFSETQ. The J segment lost 5 bases and the V segment lost 1 base, leaving 11 bases of the junction unmatched. This CDR3 reads CASSLNGLAGAKAETQYF. The CDR3 nucleotides are TGCGCCAGCAGCTTGAATGGACTAGCGGGAGCAAAAGCGGAGACCCAGTACTTC.

The V gene is TRBV10-3, the J gene TRBJ2-7; D is uncertain. Germline V gene sequence: CDR1 ENHRY, CDR2 SYGVKD. The CDR3 extends over 13 amino acids. Trimming shortened V by 6 bases and J by 2 bases, and 11 bases separated the two germline ends. CDR3 nucleotide sequence: TGTGCCATCAGGGCAGGTGACACCTACGAGCAGTACTTC. It codes for CAIRAGDTYEQYF.

V usage is TRBV28 and J usage is TRBJ2-3; TRBD2 might be the D (5 bases). The CDR3 sequence is 15 residues long. Trimming pared 5 bases from V and 0 bases from J, leaving 12 bases between. Germline lookup yields CDR1 MDHEN and CDR2 SYDVKM. CDR3 bases: TGTGCCAGCAGTCCAGGATTAGCGAGCACAGATACGCAGTATTTT. This translates into CASSPGLASTDTQYF.

V gene TRBV18 combines with J gene TRBJ2-7; D unclear. The length of the CDR3 is 13 residues. Per germline, CDR1 KGHSH and CDR2 LQKENI. Trimming removed 0 bases from V and 5 bases from J, with 8 bases in between. The DNA of the CDR3 is TGTGCCAGCTCACCACCCGGGTCGGACGAGCAGTACTTC. Its translation: CASSPPGSDEQYF.

This clone came up once. This chain connects TRBV4-1 to TRBJ1-2; no clear D. CDR3 length equals 14 residues. The V end was cut by 7 bases, the J end by 6 bases, with 18 bases between. Looked up from germline, CDR1 is MGHRA and CDR2 is YSYEKL. This CDR3 is CASTRYSGQHGYTF. CDR3 nucleotide sequence: TGCGCCAGCACCCGATATAGCGGGCAGCATGGCTACACCTTC.